The rows below give T cell receptor beta chains drawn from one sample of a study of T cells in Graves' hyperthyroidism and ophthalmopathy. TCRdb called the multiplex PCR reads again in MiXCR, with one record for every CDR3 protein. The data show fewer than 650,000 distinct CDR3 sequences, 14% seen once. Specimen: blood. All receptors come from a woman aged 25 to 39 with Graves' hyperthyroidism that later progressed to Graves' ophthalmopathy. The CDR3 runs from the conserved cysteine through the conserved F or W. Fields, in order: V gene, clone size, J gene, CDR3 length, D gene, CDR3 protein, CDR3 DNA. D genes are given only for firm matches. Size tells how often a clone was seen (once, few, many) or the class of an expanded clone, and some rows leave it out.

v_gene: TRBV7-3
abundance: few
j_gene: TRBJ2-3
len: 15
d_gene: -
CDR3aa: CASSFSDSKADTQYF
CDR3nt: TGTGCCAGCAGCTTCTCGGACAGCAAGGCAGATACGCAGTATTTT

v_gene: TRBV10-3
abundance: many
j_gene: TRBJ2-1
len: 14
d_gene: -
CDR3aa: CAIRPDKGGNEQFF
CDR3nt: TGTGCCATCAGACCAGACAAGGGAGGCAATGAGCAGTTCTTC

v_gene: TRBV7-9
abundance: many
j_gene: TRBJ1-2
len: 14
d_gene: -
CDR3aa: CASSQQDRWLGYTF
CDR3nt: TGTGCCAGCAGCCAACAGGACAGATGGCTGGGCTACACCTTC

v_gene: TRBV11-3
abundance: many
j_gene: TRBJ2-7
len: 14
d_gene: TRBD2
CDR3aa: CASSSSGSHYEQYF
CDR3nt: TGTGCCAGCAGCTCAAGCGGGAGCCACTACGAGCAGTACTTC

v_gene: TRBV27
abundance: many
j_gene: TRBJ1-2
len: 14
d_gene: -
CDR3aa: CASSPGTTIYGYTF
CDR3nt: TGTGCCAGCAGCCCCGGGACAACTATATATGGCTACACCTTC

v_gene: TRBV30
abundance: -
j_gene: TRBJ1-1
len: 13
d_gene: -
CDR3aa: CAWSVQDGTEAFF
CDR3nt: TGTGCCTGGAGTGTTCAGGATGGAACTGAAGCTTTCTTT

v_gene: TRBV24-1
abundance: many
j_gene: TRBJ2-3
len: 15
d_gene: -
CDR3aa: CATSGSSDSTDTQYF
CDR3nt: TGTGCCACCAGTGGCTCCTCCGACAGTACAGATACGCAGTATTTT

v_gene: TRBV7-3
abundance: many
j_gene: TRBJ2-1
len: 15
d_gene: TRBD2
CDR3aa: CASSLWGEGRNEQFF
CDR3nt: TGTGCCAGCAGCTTATGGGGGGAGGGCCGAAATGAGCAGTTCTTC

v_gene: TRBV11-2
abundance: many
j_gene: TRBJ2-1
len: 15
d_gene: -
CDR3aa: CASSLERVSYNEQFF
CDR3nt: TGTGCCAGCAGCTTAGAAAGGGTCTCCTACAATGAGCAGTTCTTC

v_gene: TRBV5-1
abundance: -
j_gene: TRBJ2-7
len: 15
d_gene: TRBD2
CDR3aa: CASSFELAGGGEQYF
CDR3nt: TGCGCCAGCAGCTTCGAGTTAGCGGGAGGAGGGGAGCAGTACTTC

v_gene: TRBV24-1
abundance: many
j_gene: TRBJ1-2
len: 13
d_gene: -
CDR3aa: CATSDDEGRGYTF
CDR3nt: TGTGCCACCAGTGATGATGAGGGGCGAGGCTACACCTTC

v_gene: TRBV3-1
abundance: -
j_gene: TRBJ2-2
len: 14
d_gene: -
CDR3aa: CASWGWAIPGELFF
CDR3nt: TGTGCCAGCTGGGGATGGGCCATTCCGGGGGAGCTGTTTTTT

v_gene: TRBV7-2
abundance: many
j_gene: TRBJ1-5
len: 13
d_gene: -
CDR3aa: CASSQQVDGPQHF
CDR3nt: TGTGCCAGCAGCCAGCAAGTTGATGGGCCCCAGCATTTT

v_gene: TRBV5-5
abundance: many
j_gene: TRBJ2-7
len: 15
d_gene: -
CDR3aa: CASSFTNSGNYEQYF
CDR3nt: TGTGCCAGCAGCTTTACCAACTCAGGGAACTACGAGCAGTACTTC

v_gene: TRBV29-1
abundance: many
j_gene: TRBJ2-6
len: 12
d_gene: -
CDR3aa: CSVSSGANVLTF
CDR3nt: TGCAGCGTCAGCTCTGGGGCCAACGTCCTGACTTTC

v_gene: TRBV27
abundance: many
j_gene: TRBJ2-7
len: 12
d_gene: -
CDR3aa: CASTNTNYEQYF
CDR3nt: TGTGCCAGCACCAACACCAACTACGAGCAGTACTTC

v_gene: TRBV28
abundance: many
j_gene: TRBJ1-2
len: 14
d_gene: -
CDR3aa: CASSFSIVGYGYTF
CDR3nt: TGTGCCAGCAGCTTTTCGATCGTGGGGTATGGCTACACCTTC

v_gene: TRBV6-5
abundance: few
j_gene: TRBJ1-1
len: 12
d_gene: -
CDR3aa: CASSSSGAEAFF
CDR3nt: TGTGCCAGCAGTTCCTCGGGGGCTGAAGCTTTCTTT